The 31 T cell receptor beta chains below all came from one sample that was sequenced in a study of blood T cell repertoires in COVID-19. Assay: immunoSEQ multiplex PCR; the TCRdb copy retains only in-frame clones and omits some. This table has roughly 190,000 clones, around four fifths appearing once. What was sequenced was peripheral blood. These TCRs come from a middle-aged man with active or convalescent COVID-19.

The chain uses TRBV28 and TRBJ1-5, with TRBD1 matching 11 bases. Losses at the gene ends were 2 bases for V and 6 bases for J; bases not matched to a gene: 3. Germline CDR1 is MDHEN and CDR2 is SYDVKM. The CDR3 runs to 15 residues. The chain's CDR3 is CASSLGTGGGQPQHF. CDR3 DNA sequence: TGTGCCAGCAGTTTAGGGACAGGGGGTGGTCAGCCCCAGCATTTT.

There are a few counts of this clone. The chain employs TRBV5-6 and TRBJ1-6; a possible D gene is TRBD1 (5 bases). V was cut by 1 base and J by 6 bases, with 14 bases left in between. CDR1 is SGHDT and CDR2 is YYEEEE in the germline V gene. This CDR3 comprises 16 residues. The CDR3, as DNA: TGTGCCAGCAGCTTGATAGGCGGGGCAGGTAATTCACCCCTCCACTTT. Its translation is CASSLIGGAGNSPLHF.

The chain combines TRBV3-1 (or the pseudogene TRBV3-2) with TRBJ2-3, with D tentatively TRBD1 (7 bases). Germline V gene data show CDR1 as LGHDT and CDR2 as YNNKEL (reference sequence). Between the trimmed V and J ends, which lost 1 base and 2 bases, there was a span of 13 bases. The CDR3 consists of 16 residues. DNA of the CDR3: TGTGCCAGCAGCCAAGTCTCAGGGGGGATCACAGATACGCAGTATTTT. Its translation: CASSQVSGGITDTQYF.

The genes are TRBV29-1 and TRBJ1-1; a weak D match, TRBD1 (6 bases). The V end lost 2 bases, the J end lost 5 bases, and 6 bases lay between the germline ends. Germline V gene lookup returns CDR1 SQVTM and CDR2 ANQGSEA. CDR3 size: 11 residues. CDR3 DNA sequence: TGCAGCGTTGAACAGGGGACTGAAGCTTTCTTT. As protein: CSVEQGTEAFF.

The chain is built from TRBV6-4 and TRBJ2-7; D ambiguous. Trimming left V 0 bases short and J 1 base short, with 7 bases between. This CDR3 is built from 14 residues. The germline V gene encodes CDR1 MRHNA and CDR2 SNTAGT. DNA for the CDR3: TGTGCCAGCAGTGACTCCCACGGGTCCTACGAGCAGTACTTC. Protein sequence: CASSDSHGSYEQYF.

The CDR3 here is CASSPRLAESNEQFF. The CDR3 coding sequence is TGTGCCAGCAGCCCCCGACTAGCGGAGTCCAATGAGCAGTTCTTC. The chain recombines TRBV9 with TRBJ2-1, with 9 bases identical to TRBD2. The germline gives CDR1 SGDLS, CDR2 YYNGEE. V trimming: 4 bases; J trimming: 6 bases; junction bases outside the gene matches: 8. The CDR3 extends over 15 amino acids.

This clone occurred a few times. The chain has TRBV18 and TRBJ1-2; D is unresolved. This CDR3 contains 13 residues. From germline, CDR1 is KGHSH and CDR2 LQKENI. V lost 2 bases and J 5 bases, leaving 9 bases between the germline ends. The CDR3 DNA is TGTGCCAGCTCACCATGGCAGATGTATGGCTACACCTTC. Translation: CASSPWQMYGYTF. The variable domain in full, completed from reference TRBV18 and TRBJ1-2, reads NAGVMQNPRHLVRRRGQEARLRCSPMKGHSHVYWYRQLPEEGLKFMVYLQKENIIDESGMPKERFSAEFPKEGPSILRIQQVVRGDSAAYFCASSPWQMYGYTFGSGTRLTVV.

The CDR3 DNA sequence: TGTGCCAGCGGAAGGGGGCCGGCTAACACCGGGGAGCTGTTTTTT. Translation gives CASGRGPANTGELFF. The chain has TRBV2 and TRBJ2-2, with TRBD1 identical over 7 bases. V lost 8 bases, J lost 2 bases, and 8 bases stayed unmatched. The CDR3 is made up of 15 amino acids. Germline CDR1 and CDR2: SNHLY and FYNNEI.

The chain has TRBV7-8 and TRBJ1-3; D uncertain. Germline V gene lookup returns CDR1 SGHVS and CDR2 FQNEAQ. V lost 1 base, J lost 0 bases, and 16 bases lay in between. The CDR3 is 18 amino acids. This chain's CDR3 is CASSLGLLEGGSGNTIYF. The CDR3 bases are TGTGCCAGCAGCTTAGGGTTATTGGAGGGAGGCTCTGGAAACACCATATATTTT.

This clone was seen only once. V gene TRBV27 combines with J gene TRBJ2-3; 7 bases align to TRBD1. CDR3 length: 16 residues. CDR1 is MNHEY, CDR2 SMNVEV, per germline (reference sequence). V dropped 3 bases and J dropped 2; count of bases not matched to a gene: 8. The CDR3: CASSFNSRGITDTQYF. The CDR3 DNA follows: TGTGCCAGCAGTTTTAATAGCAGGGGGATCACAGATACGCAGTATTTT.

The chain is built from TRBV19 and TRBJ2-5; 12 nucleotides align to TRBD1. This CDR3 is 17 amino acids long. Trimming took 5 bases from V and 0 from J; bases not matched to a gene: 7. Germline V gene data show CDR1 as LNHDA and CDR2 as SQIVND (reference sequence). CDR3 DNA: TGTGCCAGTAGTGCCGGGACAGGGGGCGCGTACCAAGAGACCCAGTACTTC. It yields the protein CASSAGTGGAYQETQYF.

This chain uses TRBV6-5 with TRBJ2-7; maybe TRBD2 (7 bases). Looked up from germline, CDR1 is MNHEY and CDR2 is SVGAGI. V was pared by 10 bases and J by 2 bases, with 18 bases between. This CDR3 is 14 amino acids long. CDR3 amino acids: CAKRGGRPTYEQYF. CDR3 DNA sequence: TGTGCCAAAAGGGGGGGCAGACCTACCTACGAGCAGTACTTC.

The chain links TRBV5-5 to TRBJ1-2; D is unclear. V shed 3 bases and J shed 3 bases, with 12 bases lying between them. The CDR3 has 14 amino acids. CDR1 SGHKS and CDR2 YYEKEE come from the germline V gene (reference sequence). This CDR3 reads CASSSGDLYYGYTF. The DNA for the CDR3 is TGTGCCAGCAGCTCGGGTGACCTATACTATGGCTACACCTTC.

The chain uses TRBV9 and TRBJ1-3; D is undetermined. From germline, CDR1 is SGDLS and CDR2 YYNGEE. CDR3 size: 15 residues. Trimming took off 1 base at V and 0 bases at J, with 8 bases between the two ends. DNA for the CDR3: TGTGCCAGCAGCGTAACCGTGAGCTCTGGAAACACCATATATTTT. Protein: CASSVTVSSGNTIYF. Full variable domain (remainder filled in from reference TRBV9 and TRBJ1-3): DSGVTQTPKHLITATGQRVTLRCSPRSGDLSVYWYQQSLDQGLQFLIQYYNGEERAKGNILERFSAQQFPDLHSELNLSSLELGDSALYFCASSVTVSSGNTIYFGEGSWLTVV.

The chain links TRBV19 to TRBJ1-5; a possible D gene is TRBD1 (6 bases). V was cut by 5 bases and J by 2 bases, with 16 bases left in between. There are 16 residues in the CDR3. Germline lookup yields CDR1 LNHDA and CDR2 SQIVND (reference sequence). The CDR3: CASSVRQVGGNQPQHF. DNA for the CDR3: TGTGCCAGTAGTGTCCGACAGGTTGGGGGCAATCAGCCCCAGCATTTT.

V gene TRBV19 combines with J gene TRBJ2-5; the match to TRBD2 covers 7 bases. Trimming at V came to 1 base and at J to 2 bases, leaving 10 bases not matched to a gene. The germline gives CDR1 LNHDA, CDR2 SQIVND (reference sequence). This CDR3 is built from 17 residues. The CDR3 coding sequence is TGTGCCAGTAGTATAGGGGCTAGCGGACTGTTACAAGAGACCCAGTACTTC. The encoded protein is CASSIGASGLLQETQYF. The full variable domain, its missing parts supplied by reference TRBV19 and TRBJ2-5, is DGGITQSPKYLFRKEGQNVTLSCEQNLNHDAMYWYRQDPGQGLRLIYYSQIVNDFQKGDIAEGYSVSREKKESFPLTVTSAQKNPTAFYLCASSIGASGLLQETQYFGPGTRLLVL.

The chain recombines TRBV4-1 with TRBJ2-7; 7 bases line up with TRBD2. CDR3 length: 16 residues. Germline lookup yields CDR1 MGHRA and CDR2 YSYEKL. Trimming at V came to 3 bases and at J to 3 bases, leaving 11 bases not matched to a gene. The DNA of the CDR3 is TGCGCCAGCAGCCAGGACCCGGGACTACGATACTACGAGCAGTACTTC. Translated: CASSQDPGLRYYEQYF.

The V call is TRBV6-2 or TRBV6-3, the J call TRBJ2-3; TRBD2 might be the D (7 bases). The CDR3 length is 17 residues. Deletions cut 2 bases from V and 3 bases from J, with 18 bases between. CDR1 is MNHEY, CDR2 SVGEGT, per germline. The CDR3 nucleotides read TGTGCCAGCAGTTACCTTGGGGGGGGGCCACAAACAGATACGCAGTATTTT. Protein product: CASSYLGGGPQTDTQYF.

The genes are TRBV24-1 and TRBJ2-5; 9 nucleotides align to TRBD1. Germline CDR1 and CDR2: KGHDR and SFDVKD. The CDR3 is made up of 18 amino acids. V gave up 3 bases and J gave up 5 bases; unmatched junction bases: 15. The CDR3 DNA follows: TGTGCCACCAGTGATCCGACAGGGGGTTTCTCGGGTGGGGAGACCCAGTACTTC. Its protein is CATSDPTGGFSGGETQYF.

This clone is a singleton in its sample. The V call is TRBV9, the J call TRBJ2-3, with no clear D. This CDR3 has 13 residues. V was cut by 4 bases and J by 0 bases, with 6 bases left in between. Germline-derived CDR1 and CDR2 are SGDLS and YYNGEE. CDR3 sequence: CASSPPSTDTQYF. The DNA of the CDR3 is TGTGCCAGCAGCCCCCCTAGCACAGATACGCAGTATTTT.

The count of this clone is one. This chain's CDR3 is CASYRGAGIYEQYF. The CDR3 nucleotides read TGTGCCAGCTATCGGGGAGCGGGAATCTACGAGCAGTACTTC. The rearrangement joins TRBV28 to TRBJ2-7; 7 positions agree with TRBD2. The CDR3 runs 14 residues. Germline V gene sequence: CDR1 MDHEN, CDR2 SYDVKM. Unmatched junction bases numbered 10, after V lost 8 bases and J lost 3 bases.

This chain uses TRBV6-5 with TRBJ1-3; no clear D gene. Between the trimmed V and J ends, which lost 8 bases and 0 bases, there was a span of 11 bases. Germline V gene lookup returns CDR1 MNHEY and CDR2 SVGAGI. This CDR3 is built from 14 residues. CDR3: CASGTADSGNTIYF. Written as DNA, the CDR3 is TGTGCCAGCGGAACAGCGGACTCTGGAAACACCATATATTTT.

The chain couples TRBV6-6 to TRBJ1-1, with 7 bases identical to TRBD1. The junction had 10 bases not matched to a gene; V was cut back by 10 bases and J by 8 bases. The germline gives CDR1 MNHNY, CDR2 SVGAGI (reference sequence). This CDR3 contains 12 residues. In DNA, the CDR3 is TGTGCCACAACCCAGGGGGGCCTGGAAGCTTTCTTT. Its translation: CATTQGGLEAFF.

CDR3 bases: TGTGCCAGCAGTCCGCGACTAGGGGTTGGCTATGGCTACACCTTC. It specifies CASSPRLGVGYGYTF. The J gene is TRBJ1-2, the V gene TRBV27, with D maybe TRBD1 (5 bases). This CDR3 region has 15 residues. Germline CDR1 and CDR2: MNHEY and SMNVEV (reference sequence). V lost 5 bases to trimming and J lost 4 bases, with 17 bases between them.

This clone was found a few times. Here the CDR3 DNA reads TGTGCCAGCAGTTTTGGGGCGGGATCGGGTACGGCTACTGAAGCTTTCTTT. It codes for CASSFGAGSGTATEAFF. The rearrangement joins TRBV28 to TRBJ1-1; possibly TRBD1 for D (5 bases). V lost 3 bases and J 5 bases, leaving 22 bases between the germline ends. Germline values: CDR1 MDHEN, CDR2 SYDVKM. CDR3 length: 17 amino acids.

The chain carries TRBV4-1 and TRBJ2-7; a weak D match, TRBD1 (5 bases). CDR1 MGHRA and CDR2 YSYEKL come from the germline V gene. The CDR3 has 15 residues. Deletions cut 0 bases from V and 7 bases from J, with 16 bases between. The CDR3 region is CASSQDRVREGEQYF. CDR3 in DNA: TGCGCCAGCAGCCAAGATAGGGTCAGGGAAGGGGAGCAGTACTTC.

This chain uses TRBV4-2 with TRBJ2-7, with 7 bases matching TRBD2. Germline CDR1 is LGHNA and CDR2 is YNFKEQ. The CDR3 contains 14 residues. V shed 0 bases and J 6 bases; nucleotides not matched to a gene: 5. CDR3 amino acids: CASSQESLAVEQYF. The CDR3, as DNA: TGTGCCAGCAGCCAAGAATCCCTAGCGGTCGAGCAGTACTTC.

This chain links TRBV5-6 with TRBJ2-2; 9 positions match TRBD2. With V trimmed by 0 bases and J by 2 bases, 2 bases remained unmatched. The CDR3 sequence is 16 residues long. Germline assignment: CDR1 SGHDT and CDR2 YYEEEE. CDR3 DNA sequence: TGTGCCAGCAGCTTGGGACTAGCGGCAAACACCGGGGAGCTGTTTTTT. Translation gives CASSLGLAANTGELFF.

Only one count was recorded for this clone. V is TRBV19 and J is TRBJ2-7, with TRBD1 matching 8 bases. Germline loops: CDR1 LNHDA, CDR2 SQIVND (reference sequence). Germline trimming cut 4 bases from V and 1 base from J; bases unmatched to any gene: 3. This CDR3 is 14 amino acids long. The DNA of the CDR3 is TGTGCCAGTAGTACCGGACAGGGTTCCTACGAGCAGTACTTC. Protein: CASSTGQGSYEQYF. Full variable domain (rest looked up from reference TRBV19 and TRBJ2-7): DGGITQSPKYLFRKEGQNVTLSCEQNLNHDAMYWYRQDPGQGLRLIYYSQIVNDFQKGDIAEGYSVSREKKESFPLTVTSAQKNPTAFYLCASSTGQGSYEQYFGPGTRLTVT.

This rearrangement joins TRBV7-2 to TRBJ2-1; 7 bases are shared with TRBD1. Trimming removed 1 base from V and 1 base from J; junction bases left unmatched: 1. Germline assignment: CDR1 SGHTA and CDR2 FQGNSA. The CDR3 runs 15 residues. The CDR3 here is CASSLGQGSYNEQFF. The CDR3 region has the DNA TGTGCCAGCAGCTTAGGACAGGGTTCCTACAATGAGCAGTTCTTC.

This clone was seen more than once but under ten times. The gene calls are TRBV10-1 and TRBJ1-3; no clear D. The V end was cut by 2 bases, the J end by 0 bases, with 8 bases between. CDR3 length: 15 amino acids. CDR1 and CDR2 (germline): WNHNN, SYGVQD (reference sequence). CDR3 coding DNA: TGCGCCAGCAGTGAGAAGGCGGACTCTGGAAACACCATATATTTT. This translates into CASSEKADSGNTIYF.